A single sample is the source of the 26 T cell receptor beta chains below, sequenced in a study of blood T cell repertoires in COVID-19. The protocol was immunoSEQ multiplex PCR, while the TCRdb copy is restricted to in-frame clones and leaves out a portion. The table lists more than 95,000 clones, 84% of them singletons. The source material was peripheral blood. Receptors originate from a human donor in a cohort sampled during active COVID-19.

The chain is built from TRBV4-1 and TRBJ2-5; D is possibly TRBD2 (5 bases). Germline V gene sequence: CDR1 MGHRA, CDR2 YSYEKL. The V and J ends lost 4 bases and 3 bases respectively, with 12 bases between them. The CDR3 runs 14 residues. In nucleotides, the CDR3 is TGCGCCAGCAGCCCCCAAGGAGGAAAAGAGACCCAGTACTTC. Amino acid sequence: CASSPQGGKETQYF.

This clone was seen once. The CDR3 DNA sequence: TGTGCCAGCAGTCCCTCTTGGAGGGGTGAGACCCAGTACTTC. This gives the protein CASSPSWRGETQYF. The chain employs TRBV27 and TRBJ2-5; possibly TRBD2 for D (6 bases). The germline CDR1 and CDR2 sequences are MNHEY and SMNVEV (reference sequence). V was clipped by 5 bases and J by 5 bases, with 15 bases between them. The CDR3 consists of 14 residues.

The CDR3 spells CASSLARTSGGARFPGELFF. CDR3 DNA sequence: TGCGCCAGCAGCTTGGCCCGGACTAGCGGGGGGGCCAGGTTCCCCGGGGAGCTGTTTTTT. The V gene is TRBV5-1, the J gene TRBJ2-2; TRBD2 matches 15 bases. With V trimmed by 0 bases and J by 6 bases, 12 bases remained unmatched. CDR1 and CDR2 (germline): SGHRS, YFSETQ. The CDR3 is made up of 20 amino acids.

This clone was detected once. The chain carries TRBV2 and TRBJ2-3, with TRBD2 identical over 14 bases. The trim removed 7 bases at V and 0 bases at J, leaving 9 bases unmatched. Germline V gene data show CDR1 as SNHLY and CDR2 as FYNNEI. CDR3 size: 18 residues. CDR3 bases: TGTGCCAGCACAGGACTAGCGGGGGGTCATCCTAGCACAGATACGCAGTATTTT. Residues: CASTGLAGGHPSTDTQYF.

V gene TRBV18 combines with J gene TRBJ1-1; TRBD1 matches at 7 bases. Germline trimming cut 3 bases from V and 0 bases from J; bases unmatched to any gene: 7. The CDR3 loop spans 16 amino acids. In germline, CDR1 is KGHSH, CDR2 LQKENI. CDR3 nucleotides: TGTGCCAGCTCACCCACTGGGACAGACTTGAACACTGAAGCTTTCTTT. This translates into CASSPTGTDLNTEAFF.

This clone came up a few times. V usage is TRBV5-1 and J usage is TRBJ1-2; 8 nucleotides align to TRBD1. V shed 3 bases, J shed 1 base, and the junction held 2 bases outside the gene matches. The CDR3 length is 14 residues. Germline values: CDR1 SGHRS, CDR2 YFSETQ. Written as DNA, the CDR3 is TGCGCCAGCAGCTCTGGACAGGGTAACTATGGCTACACCTTC. This translates into CASSSGQGNYGYTF.

This clone has only one observation. The chain employs TRBV4-2 and TRBJ2-2; 11 nucleotides match TRBD2. With V trimmed by 4 bases and J by 0 bases, 7 bases remained unmatched. This CDR3 comprises 18 residues. Germline V CDR1 and CDR2: LGHNA, YNFKEQ. The CDR3 loop reads CASSRLLAGGSNTGELFF. DNA for the CDR3: TGTGCCAGCAGCCGGCTTTTAGCGGGGGGGTCGAACACCGGGGAGCTGTTTTTT.

The rearrangement joins TRBV30 to TRBJ1-2; tentatively, D is TRBD1 (6 bases). V gave up 1 base and J gave up 8 bases, with 20 bases separating them. The CDR3 runs 15 residues. Germline values: CDR1 GTSNPN, CDR2 SVGIG (reference sequence). Here the CDR3 DNA reads TGTGCCTGGAGTGCTCCGGGACGCAGGGGTCGGGGCTACACCTTC. Its translation: CAWSAPGRRGRGYTF.

V is TRBV2 and J is TRBJ1-6, with a tentative D call TRBD1 (5 bases). Germline values: CDR1 SNHLY, CDR2 FYNNEI. Trimming removed 4 bases at V and 6 bases at J, with 10 bases between. CDR3 length: 14 amino acids. In DNA form, the CDR3 reads TGTGCCAGCAGTGGAGACAGTTTTAATTCACCCCTCCACTTT. Protein sequence: CASSGDSFNSPLHF. The whole variable domain, filled in from reference TRBV2 and TRBJ1-6, reads EPEVTQTPSHQVTQMGQEVILRCVPISNHLYFYWYRQILGQKVEFLVSFYNNEISEKSEIFDDQFSVERPDGSNFTLKIRSTKLEDSAMYFCASSGDSFNSPLHFGNGTRLTVT.

DNA of the CDR3: TGTGCCAGAAGCGGAGCGGGGAGCACAGATACGCAGTATTTT. It yields the protein CARSGAGSTDTQYF. The rearrangement uses TRBV5-3 and TRBJ2-3; 7 nucleotides line up with TRBD2. TRBV5-3 is an open reading frame whose function is uncertain. With 4 bases clipped from V and 0 bases from J, the junction kept 2 bases outside the gene matches. This CDR3 spans 14 amino acids.

The chain employs TRBV29-1 and TRBJ2-5, with a weak D call TRBD1 (5 bases). CDR1 and CDR2 from the germline V gene are SQVTM and ANQGSEA. The V end lost 4 bases, the J end lost 2 bases, and 11 bases lay between the germline ends. The CDR3 is 13 amino acids. Here the CDR3 reads CSVGGGGQETQYF. The CDR3 DNA is TGCAGCGTTGGGGGCGGTGGACAAGAGACCCAGTACTTC. Complete variable domain (other parts from reference TRBV29-1 and TRBJ2-5): SAVISQKPSRDICQRGTSLTIQCQVDSQVTMMFWYRQQPGQSLTLIATANQGSEATYESGFVIDKFPISRPNLTFSTLTVSNMSPEDSSIYLCSVGGGGQETQYFGPGTRLLVL.

The table lists this clone with a few counts. Here the CDR3 DNA reads TGTGCCAGCAGTCCGGTGGCACTAGCGGGGGGGCCGGACAATGAGCAGTTCTTC. Its translation: CASSPVALAGGPDNEQFF. The rearrangement links TRBV2 to TRBJ2-1; TRBD2 agrees at 13 bases. Germline V gene lookup returns CDR1 SNHLY and CDR2 FYNNEI. CDR3 length equals 18 residues. The V and J ends lost 5 bases and 5 bases, in that order; junction bases with no gene match: 12.

V and J are TRBV21-1 and TRBJ1-1; TRBD1, as called in the table, went unchecked against the DNA. TRBV21-1 is listed as a pseudogene. The CDR3 spans 16 residues. This chain's CDR3 is CASSKGARGMNTEAFF. The CDR3 nucleotides are TGTGCCAGCAGCAAAGGGGCCAGGGGTATGAACACTGAAGCTTTCTTT.

V and J are TRBV4-2 and TRBJ2-7, with no clear D. Germline loops: CDR1 LGHNA, CDR2 YNFKEQ. Trimming removed 1 base from V and 2 bases from J, with 12 bases in between. The CDR3 loop spans 15 amino acids. The CDR3 is CASSQAGTPTYEQYF. The CDR3 bases are TGTGCCAGCAGCCAAGCCGGTACTCCGACCTACGAGCAGTACTTC.

This chain uses TRBV14 with TRBJ1-1; D unclear. V lost 0 bases, J lost 3 bases, and 11 bases lay in between. Germline values: CDR1 SGHDN, CDR2 FVKESK. The CDR3 loop spans 15 amino acids. The CDR3 sequence is CASSQDLVRYTEAFF. In DNA, the CDR3 is TGTGCCAGCAGCCAAGATTTAGTCAGGTACACTGAAGCTTTCTTT.

The rearrangement links TRBV18 to TRBJ2-7, with TRBD1 matching 7 bases. Germline lookup yields CDR1 KGHSH and CDR2 LQKENI. The ends lost 6 bases at V and 3 bases at J; junction bases unmatched: 5. The CDR3 has 13 residues. The DNA of the CDR3 is TGTGCCAGCTCTTCGGGACAGAGCTACGAGCAGTACTTC. This gives the protein CASSSGQSYEQYF.

The rearrangement links TRBV4-2 to TRBJ2-5; D unresolved. Trimming stripped 1 base from V and 5 bases from J, with 8 bases between. The length of the CDR3 is 13 residues. Germline values: CDR1 LGHNA, CDR2 YNFKEQ. In DNA form, the CDR3 reads TGTGCCAGCAGCCAAGCCCTCGGGGAGACCCAGTACTTC. Translation gives CASSQALGETQYF.

The V and J genes are TRBV6-5 and TRBJ1-4; no clear D gene. Trimming stripped 8 bases from V and 5 bases from J, with 12 bases between. Germline V gene sequence: CDR1 MNHEY, CDR2 SVGAGI. CDR3 length equals 13 residues. The CDR3 here is CASAGRENEKLFF. CDR3 bases: TGTGCCAGCGCCGGGAGGGAAAATGAAAAACTGTTTTTT.

The V and J genes are TRBV3-1 (or the pseudogene TRBV3-2) and TRBJ2-5, with 8 bases that match TRBD2. Germline V gives CDR1 LGHDT, CDR2 YNNKEL (reference sequence). The junction had 6 bases not matched to a gene; V was cut back by 1 base and J by 2 bases. This CDR3 is built from 16 residues. CDR3 residues: CASSQGVAGRQETQYF. CDR3 coding DNA: TGTGCCAGCAGCCAAGGTGTAGCGGGGCGGCAAGAGACCCAGTACTTC.

There are a few counts of this clone. The chain is built from TRBV3-1 (or the pseudogene TRBV3-2) and TRBJ1-1; no firm D call. V lost 0 bases, J lost 3 bases, and 11 bases lay in between. The CDR3 is 15 amino acids. Germline V gene sequence: CDR1 LGHDT, CDR2 YNNKEL (reference sequence). This CDR3 reads CASSQDITADTEAFF. CDR3 sequence (DNA): TGTGCCAGCAGCCAAGATATCACAGCGGACACTGAAGCTTTCTTT.

The V gene is TRBV18, the J gene TRBJ2-1; 14 nucleotides agree with TRBD2. The V gene end was trimmed by 0 bases and the J gene end by 5 bases; junction bases not matched to a gene: 3. CDR3 length equals 17 residues. CDR1 is KGHSH and CDR2 is LQKENI in the germline V gene. The CDR3 DNA follows: TGTGCCAGCTCACCACCGACTAGCGGGGGGGGAGACAATGAGCAGTTCTTC. It yields the protein CASSPPTSGGGDNEQFF. The entire variable domain, with the rest obtained from reference TRBV18 and TRBJ2-1, is as follows: NAGVMQNPRHLVRRRGQEARLRCSPMKGHSHVYWYRQLPEEGLKFMVYLQKENIIDESGMPKERFSAEFPKEGPSILRIQQVVRGDSAAYFCASSPPTSGGGDNEQFFGPGTRLTVL.

The chain combines TRBV5-6 with TRBJ1-2; D is unresolved. Trimming took 5 bases from V and 7 from J, leaving 18 bases between them. This CDR3 spans 14 amino acids. Germline CDR1 and CDR2: SGHDT and YYEEEE. The CDR3 here is CASSSRKFLSGYTF. CDR3 DNA sequence: TGTGCCAGCAGTTCGAGGAAGTTCCTGAGTGGCTACACCTTC.

The chain recombines TRBV5-4 with TRBJ2-7; 7 bases fit TRBD1. The CDR3 is made up of 12 amino acids. V lost 2 bases and J lost 12; bases outside the gene matches: 8. Germline assignment: CDR1 SGHNT and CDR2 YYREEE (reference sequence). The CDR3 DNA sequence: TGTGCCAGCAGCTTCAGCACAGGGGAACCGTACTTC. Its translation is CASSFSTGEPYF.

The V gene is TRBV5-1, the J gene TRBJ1-3, with 7 positions matching TRBD1. The V gene's germline CDR1 is SGHRS and CDR2 YFSETQ. This CDR3 comprises 15 residues. V was pared by 2 bases and J by 0 bases, with 2 bases of the junction left unmatched. The CDR3 loop reads CASSFRQGSGNTIYF. Here the CDR3 DNA reads TGCGCCAGCAGCTTCCGACAGGGCTCTGGAAACACCATATATTTT.

The V and J genes are TRBV19 and TRBJ1-1; D remains ambiguous. The CDR3 runs to 15 residues. Trimming cost V 7 bases and J 4 bases, with 19 bases left between them. The germline gives CDR1 LNHDA, CDR2 SQIVND (reference sequence). The CDR3 nucleotides are TGTGCCAGTACCCTCGCCCCCCCAGGATCCACTGAAGCTTTCTTT. Its translation is CASTLAPPGSTEAFF.

The chain joins TRBV18 to TRBJ2-5; D uncertain. Germline CDR1 is KGHSH and CDR2 is LQKENI. V lost 1 base to trimming and J lost 5 bases, with 11 bases between them. The CDR3 consists of 14 residues. For the CDR3, the DNA is TGTGCCAGCTCACCACTTTCGGGTATGGAGACCCAGTACTTC. Residues: CASSPLSGMETQYF.